This T cell receptor (beta chain) was profiled in a study of CD8+ T cells in alopecia areata. Study results and limitations: Many of the expanded lesional clones endured in scalp and blood while on tofacitinib. Relative to normal scalp, lesional scalp, especially alopecia totalis/universalis, showed higher clonality. Possibly as an HLA-related effect, TCR sharing across patients appeared less clear than in mice.

RNA was isolated and reverse transcribed to cDNA, the sequencing template. The protocol was immunoSEQ multiplex PCR, while the TCRdb copy is restricted to in-frame clones and leaves out a portion. Of approximately 280,000 clones listed, roughly 60% are singletons. Looked up from germline, CDR1 is SNHLY and CDR2 is FYNNEI. This CDR3 has 16 amino acids. J was trimmed by 9 bases and V by 2 bases; bases with no gene match: 13. Sample treatment: oral pan-JAK inhibitor, 5-10 mg twice daily. This clone was counted only a few times. No antigen is known for it. The sequenced sample was CD4+ T cells sorted from blood, obtained at week 24, from a patient treated with tofacitinib. The V gene is TRBV2, the J gene TRBJ2-1; 7 nucleotides agree with TRBD2. The sequence came from a human donor with alopecia areata. The CDR3 reads CASSEMLSGGGGEQFF. The CDR3 DNA is TGTGCCAGCAGTGAAATGTTGAGCGGCGGGGGTGGTGAGCAGTTCTTC.